The 10 T cell receptor beta chains below were found in one sample sequenced in a study of blood T cell repertoires in COVID-19. Only in-frame clones appear in the TCRdb table, and some are missing; sequencing was by immunoSEQ multiplex PCR. This sample yields some 240,000 clones, of which about 80% are seen a single time; approximately 9.6% belongs to the top ten. Sequenced input: peripheral blood. These receptors originate from a woman aged 80 or over with acute or convalescent COVID-19.

The chain carries TRBV7-8 and TRBJ1-1; 7 bases line up with TRBD1. The V gene end was trimmed by 5 bases and the J gene end by 5 bases; junction bases not matched to a gene: 8. Germline CDR1 reads SGHVS; CDR2 reads FQNEAQ. The CDR3 runs 14 residues. CDR3 amino acids: CASSIDPTGTEAFF. The CDR3 DNA is TGTGCCAGCAGCATCGATCCGACAGGGACTGAAGCTTTCTTT. The full variable domain, in which reference TRBV7-8 and TRBJ1-1 provide the parts outside the CDR3, is GAGVSQSPRYKVAKRGQDVALRCDPISGHVSLFWYQQALGQGPEFLTYFQNEAQLDKSGLPSDRFFAERPEGSVSTLKIQRTQQEDSAVYLCASSIDPTGTEAFFGQGTRLTVV.

The CDR3 here is CASSSPNTGELFF. In nucleotides, the CDR3 is TGTGCCAGCAGTTCCCCAAACACCGGGGAGCTGTTTTTT. The V gene is TRBV12-3 or TRBV12-4, the J gene TRBJ2-2; D unresolved. Trimming stripped 4 bases from V and 2 bases from J, with 5 bases between. CDR3 length: 13 amino acids.

This sequence joins TRBV7-2 and TRBJ1-5; 10 nucleotides line up with TRBD1. CDR3 length equals 16 residues. Trimming at V came to 4 bases and at J to 6 bases, leaving 9 bases not matched to a gene. Germline V gives CDR1 SGHTA, CDR2 FQGNSA. The CDR3 loop reads CASSSYETGGVQPQHF. The CDR3 region has the DNA TGTGCCAGCAGCTCCTATGAGACAGGGGGCGTTCAGCCCCAGCATTTT.

The V call is TRBV28, the J call TRBJ1-5; no clear D gene. Germline-derived CDR1 and CDR2 are MDHEN and SYDVKM. The CDR3 is made up of 14 amino acids. Trimming pared 6 bases from V and 6 bases from J, leaving 15 bases between. In DNA, the CDR3 is TGTGCCAGCAGCCGGGGTTTGGGGTTTCAGCCCCAGCATTTT. Its translation: CASSRGLGFQPQHF.

CDR3 nucleotide sequence: TGTGCCAGCAGTTTGGTGGAGTATGGGACAGGGGGCGGTTACGAGCAGTACTTC. This sequence encodes CASSLVEYGTGGGYEQYF. The chain couples TRBV28 to TRBJ2-7; 12 bases agree with TRBD1. The V gene end was trimmed by 3 bases and the J gene end by 4 bases; junction bases not matched to a gene: 13. The CDR3 runs to 18 residues. Per the germline V gene, CDR1 is MDHEN and CDR2 is SYDVKM.

The V and J genes are TRBV3-1 (or the pseudogene TRBV3-2) and TRBJ1-4; D possibly corresponds to TRBD1 (5 bases). The length of the CDR3 is 17 residues. The V end was cut by 4 bases, the J end by 7 bases, with 22 bases between. Germline V gene data show CDR1 as LGHDT and CDR2 as YNNKEL (reference sequence). CDR3 DNA: TGTGCCAGCAGCCTCGTCGGTCCCCGGGCTAGGGGTGAAAAACTGTTTTTT. This codes for CASSLVGPRARGEKLFF.

Only one count was recorded for this clone. The chain is built from TRBV5-1 and TRBJ2-2, with D perhaps matching TRBD2 (6 bases). Germline CDR1 and CDR2: SGHRS and YFSETQ. This CDR3 has 16 residues. Trimming removed 0 bases from V and 4 bases from J, with 13 bases in between. The CDR3 loop is CASSLAPGVGTGELFF. In DNA, the CDR3 is TGCGCCAGCAGCTTGGCTCCGGGAGTGGGCACCGGGGAGCTGTTTTTT.

This clone was seen many times. The V gene is TRBV12-3 or TRBV12-4, the J gene TRBJ2-3; 9 nucleotides agree with TRBD1. This CDR3 has 13 amino acids. J lost 4 bases, V lost 6 bases, and 2 bases had no gene match. CDR3 protein: CASRGQGADTQYF. The CDR3 region has the DNA TGTGCCAGCAGGGGACAGGGCGCAGATACGCAGTATTTT.

The J gene is TRBJ1-5, the V gene TRBV6-1; D not resolved. The CDR3 is 11 residues long. CDR1 is MNHNS, CDR2 SASEGT, per germline. V was clipped by 2 bases and J by 11 bases, with 7 bases between them. CDR3 in amino acids: CASSESQTQHF. In DNA, the CDR3 is TGTGCCAGCAGTGAATCCCAGACCCAGCATTTT.

The chain couples TRBV19 to TRBJ2-1, with 10 bases aligning to TRBD2. Germline CDR1 reads LNHDA; CDR2 reads SQIVND (reference sequence). The CDR3 sequence is 18 residues long. With 1 base clipped from V and 4 bases from J, the junction kept 10 bases outside the gene matches. The CDR3 DNA sequence: TGTGCCAGTAGTATAGGTGGACCTAGCGGGGGAATATACAATGAGCAGTTCTTC. This sequence encodes CASSIGGPSGGIYNEQFF. The full variable domain, with the rest looked up from reference TRBV19 and TRBJ2-1, is DGGITQSPKYLFRKEGQNVTLSCEQNLNHDAMYWYRQDPGQGLRLIYYSQIVNDFQKGDIAEGYSVSREKKESFPLTVTSAQKNPTAFYLCASSIGGPSGGIYNEQFFGPGTRLTVL.